This entry lists 30 T cell receptor beta chains sequenced from one sample in a study of human T cells and chemical hapten exposure. Time point meaning: pre-sensitization, week 0. The treatment was: therapeutic diphenylcyclopropenone sensitization with weekly scalp DPC. The authors extracted total RNA from unfractionated whole blood. MiXCR was run by TCRdb on the RACE reads, yielding one entry per CDR3 protein. The table lists 33,000 or so distinct CDR3 sequences, less than 15% of them singletons. The material sequenced was whole blood, taken in connection with sensitization to the hapten diphenylcyclopropenone (DPC). The receptors were gathered from a woman aged 40 to 50 with alopecia areata. Some clones in this sample may be carry-over from other donors' samples.

In this sample, this clonotype turned up many times. This chain links TRBV19 with TRBJ2-1, with 8 positions matching TRBD1. CDR1 and CDR2 from the germline V gene are LNHDA and SQIVND (reference sequence). This CDR3 has 20 residues. After removal of 0 bases from V and 6 bases from J, the junction contained 19 bases not matched to a gene. The CDR3 DNA sequence: TGTGCCAGTAGTATAGACGGGACAGGCCACCCCCTCCTTCACCGCAATGAGCAGTTCTTC. Its protein product is CASSIDGTGHPLLHRNEQFF.

This clonotype was detected only a few times. The V gene is TRBV6-1, the J gene TRBJ1-6; D is ambiguous. The V gene lost 2 bases and the J gene lost 5 bases, with 7 bases spanning the gap. This CDR3 region has 14 residues. Germline-derived CDR1 and CDR2 are MNHNS and SASEGT. The CDR3 loop is CASSEFRNNSPLHF. The CDR3 coding sequence is TGTGCCAGCAGTGAATTTCGGAATAATTCACCCCTCCACTTT.

This clonotype has ten or more counts. The chain joins TRBV12-5 to TRBJ2-1; 7 nucleotides line up with TRBD1. V shed 3 bases, J shed 10 bases, and the junction held 3 bases outside the gene matches. The CDR3 has 12 residues. The V gene's germline CDR1 is LGHNT and CDR2 FRNRAP. CDR3 protein: CASGLGDSEQFF. DNA for the CDR3: TGTGCTAGTGGTTTAGGGGACAGCGAGCAGTTCTTC.

This clonotype showed up many times. J is TRBJ1-5 and V is TRBV12-3 or TRBV12-4, with D possibly matching TRBD1 (6 bases). CDR3 size: 18 residues. V was clipped by 6 bases and J by 4 bases, with 25 bases between them. CDR3 in DNA: TGTGCCAGCAGCCTGGGGGGGGCCAGGGATCGAGGGAATCAGCCCCAGCATTTT. Translated: CASSLGGARDRGNQPQHF.

The V and J genes are TRBV4-1 and TRBJ1-1, with 7 bases matching TRBD1. The CDR3 spans 15 residues. Losses at the gene ends were 1 base for V and 0 bases for J; bases not matched to a gene: 2. CDR1 and CDR2 (germline): MGHRA, YSYEKL. CDR3 DNA sequence: TGCGCCAGCAGCCAAGGGGACAGACTGAACACTGAAGCTTTCTTT. Translated, it gives CASSQGDRLNTEAFF.

The chain recombines TRBV3-1 with TRBJ2-7, with 8 nucleotides matching TRBD2. Trimming took 3 bases from V and 5 from J; bases not matched to a gene: 9. CDR1 is LGHDT and CDR2 is YNNKEL in the germline V gene (reference sequence). The CDR3 spans 15 residues. CDR3 residues: CASSHAGGMIHEQYF. In nucleotides, the CDR3 is TGTGCCAGCAGCCATGCGGGAGGAATGATCCACGAGCAGTACTTC.

This clonotype has a handful of counts. This sequence joins TRBV7-9 and TRBJ2-1; no reliable D call. The length of the CDR3 is 14 residues. Trimming removed 5 bases at V and 4 bases at J, with 12 bases between. Per germline, CDR1 SEHNR and CDR2 FQNEAQ (reference sequence). The CDR3 loop reads CASSRLDSYNEQFF. CDR3 DNA sequence: TGTGCCAGCAGCCGGTTGGATAGTTACAATGAGCAGTTCTTC.

A few counts support this clonotype. V gene TRBV29-1 combines with J gene TRBJ2-7; D is ambiguous. V dropped 1 base and J dropped 6 bases, with 7 bases sitting between them. Germline V CDR1 and CDR2: SQVTM, ANQGSEA. CDR3 length equals 11 residues. The CDR3 DNA is TGCAGCGTTGAAGGGTGGAGCGAGCAGTACTTC. It codes for CSVEGWSEQYF.

The gene calls are TRBV28 and TRBJ2-7, with no clear D. The CDR3 sequence is 13 residues long. The V end was cut by 3 bases, the J end by 2 bases, with 8 bases between. The germline V gene has CDR1 MDHEN and CDR2 SYDVKM. The DNA of the CDR3 is TGTGCCAGCAGTTTTGGGCGGACCTACGAGCAGTACTTC. Its protein product is CASSFGRTYEQYF.

In this sample, this clonotype turned up many times. The DNA of the CDR3 is TGTGCCAGCAGCCTAGCGGGAGGGCCGAGAAACATTCAGTACTTC. Its protein product is CASSLAGGPRNIQYF. This chain links TRBV2 with TRBJ2-4, with 12 bases fitting TRBD2. The CDR3 totals 15 residues. J gave up 6 bases and V 6 bases, and 6 bases lay outside the gene matches. Germline V gene data show CDR1 as SNHLY and CDR2 as FYNNEI.

This clonotype was found many times. CDR3 coding DNA: TGTGCCAGCAGTTTAGGGTACAGGGAGGGCGAGCAGTACTTC. This gives the protein CASSLGYREGEQYF. The chain has TRBV28 and TRBJ2-7; tentative D call: TRBD2 (7 bases). Per germline, CDR1 MDHEN and CDR2 SYDVKM. The CDR3 consists of 14 residues. With 2 bases removed from V and 6 bases from J, the gap between germline ends came to 14 bases.

In this sample, this clonotype turned up many times. The CDR3 DNA reads TGTGCCAGTAGGCCAACGGGAGGCAATGAGCAGTTCTTC. It translates to CASRPTGGNEQFF. V gene TRBV19 combines with J gene TRBJ2-1; 7 bases map to TRBD2. This CDR3 region has 13 residues. Trimming cost V 6 bases and J 6 bases; bases outside gene matches: 5. CDR1 LNHDA and CDR2 SQIVND come from the germline V gene (reference sequence).

This clonotype occurred a few times. The V and J genes are TRBV9 and TRBJ2-3, with 7 bases matching TRBD2. Germline values: CDR1 SGDLS, CDR2 YYNGEE. The CDR3 sequence is 13 residues long. Trimming cost V 4 bases and J 5 bases; bases outside gene matches: 4. CDR3 nucleotide sequence: TGTGCCAGCAGCACTACTAGCGAAGATACGCAGTATTTT. Amino acid sequence: CASSTTSEDTQYF.

This clonotype was observed many times. V is TRBV27 and J is TRBJ2-7; 8 bases are a match to TRBD2. Germline V lookup: CDR1 MNHEY, CDR2 SMNVEV (reference sequence). The CDR3 totals 13 residues. V dropped 6 bases and J dropped 3; count of bases not matched to a gene: 4. This CDR3 reads CASRPGGGYEQYF. The CDR3 DNA reads TGTGCCAGCAGACCCGGGGGGGGCTACGAGCAGTACTTC.

Many counts were recorded for this clonotype. The rearrangement links TRBV2 to TRBJ1-5, with 10 positions matching TRBD1. The V gene end was trimmed by 7 bases and the J gene end by 6 bases; junction bases not matched to a gene: 9. The germline V gene encodes CDR1 SNHLY and CDR2 FYNNEI. The CDR3 spans 15 residues. Written as DNA, the CDR3 is TGTGCCAGCACCCAGACAGGGGGCGCCGGTCAGCCCCAGCATTTT. It translates to CASTQTGGAGQPQHF.

This sequence joins TRBV2 and TRBJ2-1, with TRBD2 matching over 8 bases. CDR3 length: 15 amino acids. Germline V gene data show CDR1 as SNHLY and CDR2 as FYNNEI. The ends lost 3 bases at V and 0 bases at J; junction bases unmatched: 1. The CDR3 coding sequence is TGTGCCAGCAGTGAGAGCGGGAGCTCCTACAATGAGCAGTTCTTC. It is translated as CASSESGSSYNEQFF.

In this sample, this clonotype turned up a few times. The J gene is TRBJ2-1, the V gene TRBV10-2, with 7 nucleotides matching TRBD1. From germline, CDR1 is WSHSY and CDR2 SAAADI. With 6 bases clipped from V and 4 bases from J, the junction kept 9 bases outside the gene matches. The CDR3 totals 15 residues. CDR3 bases: TGCGCCAGCAGAGCAGGGGGTACCTATTACAATGAGCAGTTCTTC. Its translation: CASRAGGTYYNEQFF.

This clonotype showed up many times. The chain has TRBV29-1 and TRBJ2-2; D not certain. Germline lookup yields CDR1 SQVTM and CDR2 ANQGSEA. Trimming took off 6 bases at V and 5 bases at J, with 10 bases between the two ends. CDR3 length: 12 amino acids. In DNA, the CDR3 is TGCAGCGTATCAGGAGATACCGGGGAGCTGTTTTTT. It is translated as CSVSGDTGELFF.

This clonotype was seen only a few times. The chain links TRBV7-8 to TRBJ2-7; D possibly uses TRBD1 or TRBD2 (5 bases each). The ends were cut back, 2 bases at V and 3 bases at J, with 11 bases in the middle. CDR3 length: 14 residues. Germline assignment: CDR1 SGHVS and CDR2 FQNEAQ. The CDR3 protein is CASSLPIGGYEQYF. Here the CDR3 DNA reads TGTGCCAGCAGCTTACCTATTGGGGGCTACGAGCAGTACTTC.

This clonotype was seen repeatedly, ten times or more. V is TRBV21-1 and J is TRBJ1-1. TRBV21-1 is designated a pseudogene. There are 14 residues in the CDR3. As DNA, the CDR3 is TGTGCCAGCAGCAAAGGGTCGGGGAACACTGAAGCTTTCTTT. Translated, it gives CASSKGSGNTEAFF.

This clonotype was counted many times. The gene calls are TRBV2 and TRBJ2-1; TRBD2 might be the D (6 bases). This CDR3 has 13 residues. Between the trimmed V and J ends, which lost 5 bases and 6 bases, there was a span of 11 bases. CDR1 is SNHLY and CDR2 is FYNNEI in the germline V gene. The CDR3 protein is CASSQTSSNEQFF. The CDR3 bases are TGTGCCAGCAGTCAGACTAGTAGCAATGAGCAGTTCTTC.

This clonotype has ten or more counts. The rearrangement joins TRBV3-1 to TRBJ2-7; weak D call: TRBD1 (5 bases). V was clipped by 1 base and J by 7 bases, with 11 bases between them. The CDR3 has 13 residues. The germline CDR1 and CDR2 sequences are LGHDT and YNNKEL (reference sequence). CDR3 loop: CASSQGPGQEQYF. The DNA for the CDR3 is TGTGCCAGCAGCCAAGGCCCAGGGCAAGAGCAGTACTTC.

With regard to this clonotype: This sequence may be a read error, since a much larger clone differs from it by one base. V usage is TRBV7-8 and J usage is TRBJ1-5; D not resolved. The CDR3 has 13 residues. V was clipped by 0 bases and J by 4 bases, with 4 bases between them. The germline V gene encodes CDR1 SGHVS and CDR2 FQNEAQ. Here the CDR3 reads CASSLAQNQPQHF. The CDR3 nucleotides read TGTGCCAGCAGCTTAGCGCAGAATCAGCCCCAGCATTTT.

The CDR3 nucleotides are TGTGCCAGCAGTTTTTTAACGGGTATGAACACTGAAGCTTTCTTT. This codes for CASSFLTGMNTEAFF. The chain has TRBV28 and TRBJ1-1; D uncertain. This CDR3 is 15 amino acids long. Germline CDR1 and CDR2: MDHEN and SYDVKM. V lost 3 bases and J lost 0, with 11 bases in between.

This clonotype was recorded many times. V is TRBV5-1 and J is TRBJ1-1; a possible D gene is TRBD1 (5 bases). The V and J ends lost 1 base and 0 bases respectively, with 10 bases between them. In germline, CDR1 is SGHRS, CDR2 YFSETQ. This CDR3 spans 15 amino acids. CDR3 nucleotides: TGCGCCAGCAGCTTGTCGGGACGGCTGAACACTGAAGCTTTCTTT. Residues: CASSLSGRLNTEAFF.

This clonotype was found many times. CDR3 in amino acids: CASSLPGTGLASSGANVLTF. In DNA, the CDR3 is TGTGCCAGCAGCCTGCCTGGGACAGGGTTGGCCTCCTCTGGGGCCAACGTCCTGACTTTC. The V call is TRBV7-6, the J call TRBJ2-6; 9 nucleotides align to TRBD1. This CDR3 comprises 20 residues. In germline, CDR1 is SGHVS, CDR2 FNYEAQ. V shed 5 bases, J shed 0 bases, and the junction held 14 bases outside the gene matches.

This clonotype was observed at least ten times. The chain combines TRBV28 with TRBJ2-2, with 11 positions matching TRBD2. Trimming cost V 6 bases and J 5 bases; bases outside gene matches: 11. Germline values: CDR1 MDHEN, CDR2 SYDVKM. The CDR3 sequence is 17 residues long. This chain's CDR3 is CASSWLDSGRGTGELFF. The CDR3 DNA follows: TGTGCCAGCAGCTGGCTCGATAGCGGGAGGGGGACCGGGGAGCTGTTTTTT.

The chain couples TRBV10-2 to TRBJ1-6; D remains ambiguous. Trimming cost V 0 bases and J 15 bases, with 15 bases left between them. The germline V gene has CDR1 WSHSY and CDR2 SAAADI. CDR3 length: 14 residues. The CDR3 nucleotides read TGCGCCAGCAGTGAGTCGTTGGCAACCGGTAGCCTCCACTTT. Protein sequence: CASSESLATGSLHF.

This clonotype has at least ten counts. The rearrangement joins TRBV7-2 to TRBJ2-7; tentatively, D is TRBD2 (6 bases). The V end lost 3 bases, the J end lost 0 bases, and 6 bases lay between the germline ends. The CDR3 is 13 residues long. Per the germline V gene, CDR1 is SGHTA and CDR2 is FQGNSA. The CDR3 sequence: CASSFGSSYEQYF. CDR3 nucleotides: TGTGCCAGCAGCTTCGGGAGCTCCTACGAGCAGTACTTC.

This clonotype has more than one count but fewer than ten. J is TRBJ1-1 and V is TRBV6-2 or TRBV6-3; no clear D gene. CDR1 and CDR2 from the germline V gene are MNHEY and SVGEGT. The ends were cut back, 2 bases at V and 5 bases at J, with 9 bases in the middle. The CDR3 sequence is 13 residues long. CDR3 region: CASSYTRGTEAFF. As DNA, the CDR3 is TGTGCCAGCAGTTACACACGTGGGACTGAAGCTTTCTTT.